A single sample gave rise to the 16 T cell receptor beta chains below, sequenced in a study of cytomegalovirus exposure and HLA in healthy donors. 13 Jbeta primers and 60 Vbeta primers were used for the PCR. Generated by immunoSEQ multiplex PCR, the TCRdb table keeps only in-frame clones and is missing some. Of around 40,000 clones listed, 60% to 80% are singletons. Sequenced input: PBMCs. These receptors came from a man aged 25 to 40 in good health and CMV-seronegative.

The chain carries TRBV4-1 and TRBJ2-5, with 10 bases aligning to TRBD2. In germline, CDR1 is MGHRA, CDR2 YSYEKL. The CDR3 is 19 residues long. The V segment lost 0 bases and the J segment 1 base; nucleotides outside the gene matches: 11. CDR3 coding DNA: TGCGCCAGCAGCCAAGATGGTCCTTTAGCGGGGGGCCGCCAAGAGACCCAGTACTTC. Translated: CASSQDGPLAGGRQETQYF.

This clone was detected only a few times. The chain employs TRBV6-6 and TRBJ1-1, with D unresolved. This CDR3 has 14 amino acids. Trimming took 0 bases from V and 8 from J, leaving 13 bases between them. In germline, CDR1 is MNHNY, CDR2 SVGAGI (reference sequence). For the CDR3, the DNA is TGTGCCAGCAGTTACTCGATGGAACAGACCGAAGCTTTCTTT. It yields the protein CASSYSMEQTEAFF.

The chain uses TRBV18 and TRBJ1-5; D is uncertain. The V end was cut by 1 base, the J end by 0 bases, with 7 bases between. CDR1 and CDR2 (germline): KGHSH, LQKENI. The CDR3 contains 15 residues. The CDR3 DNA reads TGTGCCAGCTCACCACGGGCGGGTAGCAATCAGCCCCAGCATTTT. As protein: CASSPRAGSNQPQHF.

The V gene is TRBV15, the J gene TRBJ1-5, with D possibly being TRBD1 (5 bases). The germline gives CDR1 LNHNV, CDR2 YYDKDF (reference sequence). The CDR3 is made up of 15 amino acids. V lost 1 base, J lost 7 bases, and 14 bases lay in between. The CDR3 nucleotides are TGTGCCACCAGCAGAGTGGAGGGGTACAAGCAGCCCCAGCATTTT. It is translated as CATSRVEGYKQPQHF.

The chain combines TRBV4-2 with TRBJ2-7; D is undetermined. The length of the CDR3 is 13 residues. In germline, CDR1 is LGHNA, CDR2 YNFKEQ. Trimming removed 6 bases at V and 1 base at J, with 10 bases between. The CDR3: CASRSTVSYEQYF. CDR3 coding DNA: TGTGCCAGCAGAAGCACAGTTTCCTACGAGCAGTACTTC.

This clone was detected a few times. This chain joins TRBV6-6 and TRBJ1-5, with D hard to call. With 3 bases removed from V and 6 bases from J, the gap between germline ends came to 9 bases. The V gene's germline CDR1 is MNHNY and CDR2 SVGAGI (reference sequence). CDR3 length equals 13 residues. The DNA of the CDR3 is TGTGCCAGCAGTTATGTGGGAGTTCAGCCCCAGCATTTT. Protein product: CASSYVGVQPQHF.

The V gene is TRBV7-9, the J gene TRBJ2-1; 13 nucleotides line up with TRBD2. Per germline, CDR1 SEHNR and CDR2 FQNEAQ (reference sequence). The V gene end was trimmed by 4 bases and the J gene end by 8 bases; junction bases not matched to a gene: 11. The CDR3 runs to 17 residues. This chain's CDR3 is CASSSPLGLAGRDEQFF. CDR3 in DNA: TGTGCCAGCAGCTCCCCCCTGGGACTAGCGGGGAGGGATGAGCAGTTCTTC.

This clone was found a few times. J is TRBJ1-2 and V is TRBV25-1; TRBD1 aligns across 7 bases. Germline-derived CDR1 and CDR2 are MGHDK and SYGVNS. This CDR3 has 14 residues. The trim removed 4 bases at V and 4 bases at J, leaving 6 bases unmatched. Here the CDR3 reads CASSAGQLPYGYTF. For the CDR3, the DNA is TGTGCCAGCAGTGCGGGACAGTTACCCTATGGCTACACCTTC.

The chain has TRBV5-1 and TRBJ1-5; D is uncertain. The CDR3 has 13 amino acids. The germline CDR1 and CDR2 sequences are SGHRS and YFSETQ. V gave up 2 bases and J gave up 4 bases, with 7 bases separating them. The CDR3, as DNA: TGCGCCAGCAGCTTCGAGAGTAATCAGCCCCAGCATTTT. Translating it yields CASSFESNQPQHF.

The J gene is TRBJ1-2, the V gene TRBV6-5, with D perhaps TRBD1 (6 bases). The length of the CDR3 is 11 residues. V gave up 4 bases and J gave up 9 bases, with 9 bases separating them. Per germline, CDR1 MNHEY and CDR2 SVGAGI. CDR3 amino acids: CASSSGASYTF. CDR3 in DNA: TGTGCCAGCAGTTCAGGGGCCAGCTACACCTTC.

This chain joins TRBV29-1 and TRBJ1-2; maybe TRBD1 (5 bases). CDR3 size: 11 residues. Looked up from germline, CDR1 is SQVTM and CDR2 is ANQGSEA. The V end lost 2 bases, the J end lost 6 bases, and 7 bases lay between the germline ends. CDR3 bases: TGCAGCGTTGAACAGGGAAATGGCTACACCTTC. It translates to CSVEQGNGYTF.

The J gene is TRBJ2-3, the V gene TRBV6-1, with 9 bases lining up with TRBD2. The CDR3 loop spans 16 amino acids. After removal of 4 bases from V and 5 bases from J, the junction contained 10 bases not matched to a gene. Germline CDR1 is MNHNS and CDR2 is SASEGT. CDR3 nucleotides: TGTGCCAGCAGTGGAGGCGGGAGGGCCGTGGGAGATACGCAGTATTTT. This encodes CASSGGGRAVGDTQYF.

The CDR3 coding sequence is TGTGCCAGCAGTGAGTCCCCGGGGTATTACAATGAGCAGTTCTTC. Translated, it gives CASSESPGYYNEQFF. The chain recombines TRBV6-4 with TRBJ2-1, with D tentatively TRBD2 (5 bases). This CDR3 region has 15 residues. The ends were cut back, 3 bases at V and 4 bases at J, with 13 bases in the middle. Germline CDR1 and CDR2: MRHNA and SNTAGT.

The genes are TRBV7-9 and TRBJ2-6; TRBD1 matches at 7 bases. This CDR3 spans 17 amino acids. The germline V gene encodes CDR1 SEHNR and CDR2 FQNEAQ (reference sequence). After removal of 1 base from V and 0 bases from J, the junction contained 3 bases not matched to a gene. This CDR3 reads CASSLGTGLSGANVLTF. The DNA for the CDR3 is TGTGCCAGCAGCTTAGGGACAGGCCTCTCTGGGGCCAACGTCCTGACTTTC.

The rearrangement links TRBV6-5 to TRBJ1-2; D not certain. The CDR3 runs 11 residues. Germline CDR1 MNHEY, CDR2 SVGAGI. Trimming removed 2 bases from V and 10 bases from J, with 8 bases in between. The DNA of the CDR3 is TGTGCCAGCAGTTACAAGGGAGACTACACCTTC. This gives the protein CASSYKGDYTF.

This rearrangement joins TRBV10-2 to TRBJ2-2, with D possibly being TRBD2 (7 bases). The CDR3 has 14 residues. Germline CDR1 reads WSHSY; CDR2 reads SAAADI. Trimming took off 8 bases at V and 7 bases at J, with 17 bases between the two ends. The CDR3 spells CASRLAGAVGELFF. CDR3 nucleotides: TGCGCCAGCCGATTGGCGGGGGCAGTCGGGGAGCTGTTTTTT.